One T cell receptor (beta chain) is described in this entry. Its antigen remains unknown. A much larger clone lies one base from this, so it may be a read error. Unique molecular identifiers featured in how the TCRbeta library was prepared. TCRdb reprocessed the PCR reads via MiXCR and lists one record per CDR3 protein. The repertoire holds around 440,000 distinct CDR3 sequences, roughly a tenth seen once, with 2% to 2.5% in the top ten. This specimen comes from a study of T-cell reconstitution after alpha-beta-depleted transplantation in children. In germline, CDR1 is SGDLS, CDR2 YYNGEE. The CDR3 runs to 15 residues. General study findings and limits: Several hundred rapidly expanded clones from non-depleted graft cells reportedly supplied alpha-beta T cells about two months post-transplant. Day-60 TCRbeta diversity that was high in some patients was derived from surviving recipient T cells and thymic progenitors. The authors attributed T-cell counts and diversity one year after transplant mostly to newly produced T cells.

The chain combines TRBV9 with TRBJ2-5; the D gene could be TRBD1 or TRBD2 (6 bases each). Sequenced material: PBMCs, taken before TCRalphabeta/CD19-depleted stem cell transplant. The clonotype comes from a child aged 2-15 years with inherited bone marrow failure, due to receive a stem cell transplant. The CDR3 region has the DNA TGTGCCAGCAGCGTCGCGGGACACCTCCAAGAGACCCTGTACTTC. It yields the protein CASSVAGHLQETLYF. Full variable domain (missing parts from reference TRBV9 and TRBJ2-5): DSGVTQTPKHLITATGQRVTLRCSPRSGDLSVYWYQQSLDQGLQFLIQYYNGEERAKGNILERFSAQQFPDLHSELNLSSLELGDSALYFCASSVAGHLQETLYFGPGTRLLVL.